Shown below are 11 T cell receptor beta chains from a single sample sequenced in a study of CD8 T cells in Susac syndrome (dated by TCRdb to 2018 to 2020). Library generation was performed with the immunoSEQ multiplex PCR assay. RNA was extracted with the RNeasy kit and roughly 0.5 to 1 ug was reverse transcribed using random hexamers. TCRdb trimmed public reads at Q25 via fastp, called clones via MiXCR and kept in-frame beta chains. Identical CDR3 protein sequences are pooled into one entry, listed with their most common genes and DNA. The sample table lists about 140,000 distinct CDR3 sequences, 94% of them with a count of one. The top ten hold approximately 0.25% of the sample. The source material was CD8+ T cells from PBMCs. These receptors were taken from a human donor in good health.

The J gene is TRBJ2-1, the V gene TRBV9, with TRBD2 as a possible D gene (5 bases). Germline values: CDR1 SGDLS, CDR2 YYNGEE. This CDR3 is built from 14 residues. With 6 bases removed from V and 5 bases from J, the gap between germline ends came to 15 bases. CDR3 region: CASKKAARDNEQFF. For the CDR3, the DNA is TGTGCCAGCAAAAAAGCGGCTAGAGACAATGAGCAGTTCTTC.

V and J are TRBV20-1 and TRBJ2-1; the match to TRBD2 covers 8 bases. Germline trimming cut 2 bases from V and 7 bases from J; bases unmatched to any gene: 7. CDR3 length: 14 residues. Germline V gene sequence: CDR1 DFQATT, CDR2 SNEGSKA (reference sequence). CDR3 DNA: TGCAGTGCTAGATCCGGGAGGGCGTTTAATGAGCAGTTCTTC. This translates into CSARSGRAFNEQFF.

This sequence joins TRBV4-2 and TRBJ2-1; tentatively, D is TRBD2 (6 bases). The germline V and J ends were trimmed by 4 bases and 8 bases, with 21 bases remaining between them. CDR3 length: 16 residues. Germline CDR1 reads LGHNA; CDR2 reads YNFKEQ. In DNA, the CDR3 is TGTGCCAGCAGCCCCCCGGTAGCGATCGGGAGCTATGAGCAGTTCTTC. Translation gives CASSPPVAIGSYEQFF.

The chain is built from TRBV20-1 and TRBJ1-5; 7 bases fit TRBD1. V was pared by 1 base and J by 0 bases, with 9 bases of the junction left unmatched. The V gene's germline CDR1 is DFQATT and CDR2 SNEGSKA (reference sequence). The CDR3 totals 17 residues. The CDR3: CSARGGFRDSSNQPQHF. CDR3 sequence (DNA): TGCAGTGCTAGAGGGGGGTTCCGGGACAGTAGCAATCAGCCCCAGCATTTT.

The count of this clonotype is one. This chain uses TRBV4-3 with TRBJ2-4; perhaps TRBD2 as D (7 bases). Germline values: CDR1 LGHNA, CDR2 YSLEER. The germline V and J ends were trimmed by 2 bases and 5 bases, with 10 bases remaining between them. The CDR3 is made up of 14 amino acids. CDR3 residues: CASSQRGGENIQYF. As DNA, the CDR3 is TGCGCCAGCAGCCAAAGGGGGGGGGAAAACATTCAGTACTTC.

The rearrangement uses TRBV28 and TRBJ2-1; 10 bases map to TRBD2. V trimming: 5 bases; J trimming: 8 bases; junction bases outside the gene matches: 18. Germline V CDR1 and CDR2: MDHEN, SYDVKM. This CDR3 has 18 amino acids. CDR3 sequence reads: CASSTILAGGPIRYEQFF. CDR3 in DNA: TGTGCCAGCAGTACCATCTTAGCGGGAGGCCCCATTAGGTATGAGCAGTTCTTC.

The chain uses TRBV5-1 and TRBJ2-7; 8 bases fit TRBD2. Losses at the gene ends were 3 bases for V and 4 bases for J; bases not matched to a gene: 9. The CDR3 contains 15 residues. Germline V lookup: CDR1 SGHRS, CDR2 YFSETQ. CDR3 in amino acids: CASSSGGSPSYEQYF. CDR3 bases: TGCGCCAGCAGCTCGGGAGGGAGTCCGTCATACGAGCAGTACTTC.

The chain employs TRBV20-1 and TRBJ2-1; D may be TRBD1 or TRBD2 (6 bases each). V was shortened by 4 bases and J by 0 bases, with 13 bases between the two germline ends. Per germline, CDR1 DFQATT and CDR2 SNEGSKA (reference sequence). The CDR3 is made up of 15 amino acids. The CDR3 spells CSATWGRDSYNEQFF. The DNA for the CDR3 is TGCAGTGCTACTTGGGGGCGGGACTCCTACAATGAGCAGTTCTTC.

The CDR3 spells CASSVRQGTYNEQFF. The CDR3 DNA is TGTGCCAGCAGCGTCAGACAGGGGACCTACAATGAGCAGTTCTTC. V usage is TRBV9 and J usage is TRBJ2-1, with 8 nucleotides matching TRBD1. CDR3 length: 15 residues. Trimming at V came to 2 bases and at J to 2 bases, leaving 3 bases not matched to a gene. The germline gives CDR1 SGDLS, CDR2 YYNGEE.

The chain is built from TRBV6-6 and TRBJ2-7, with 8 bases aligning to TRBD1. The V gene's germline CDR1 is MNHNY and CDR2 SVGAGI (reference sequence). The CDR3 runs to 14 residues. V gave up 2 bases and J gave up 5 bases; unmatched junction bases: 5. Here the CDR3 reads CASSYLTGGHEQYF. The CDR3 DNA reads as TGTGCCAGCAGTTACCTTACAGGGGGACACGAGCAGTACTTC.

This CDR3 is CASVGGLTGLAFF. For the CDR3, the DNA is TGTGCCAGCGTAGGGGGGCTGACAGGATTAGCTTTCTTT. The gene calls are TRBV27 and TRBJ1-1, with D tentatively TRBD1 (6 bases). Germline lookup yields CDR1 MNHEY and CDR2 SMNVEV (reference sequence). V was shortened by 8 bases and J by 10 bases, with 20 bases between the two germline ends. The CDR3 has 13 amino acids.